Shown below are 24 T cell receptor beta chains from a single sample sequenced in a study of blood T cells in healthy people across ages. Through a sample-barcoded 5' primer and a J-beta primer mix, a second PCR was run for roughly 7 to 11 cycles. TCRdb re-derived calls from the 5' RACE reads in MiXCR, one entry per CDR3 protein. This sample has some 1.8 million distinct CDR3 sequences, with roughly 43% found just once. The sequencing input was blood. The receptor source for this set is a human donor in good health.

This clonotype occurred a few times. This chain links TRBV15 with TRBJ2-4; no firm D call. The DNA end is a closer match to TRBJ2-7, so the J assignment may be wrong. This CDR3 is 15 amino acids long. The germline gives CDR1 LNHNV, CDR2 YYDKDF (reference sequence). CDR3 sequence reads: CATSRDRNENSEQYF. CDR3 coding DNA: TGTGCCACCAGCAGAGATCGAAACGAGAACTCCGAGCAGTACTTC.

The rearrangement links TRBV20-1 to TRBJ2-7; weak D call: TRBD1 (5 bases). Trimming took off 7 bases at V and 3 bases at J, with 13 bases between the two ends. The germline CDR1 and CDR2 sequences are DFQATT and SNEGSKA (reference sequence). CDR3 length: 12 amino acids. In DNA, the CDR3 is TGCAGTGGGGTGGCGGACAACTACGAGCAGTACTTC. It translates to CSGVADNYEQYF.

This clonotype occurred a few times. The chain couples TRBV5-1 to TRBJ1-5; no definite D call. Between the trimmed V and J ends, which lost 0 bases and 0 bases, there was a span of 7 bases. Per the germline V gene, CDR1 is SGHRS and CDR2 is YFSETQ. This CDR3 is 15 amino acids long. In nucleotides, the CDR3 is TGCGCCAGCAGCTTGGGTGTAAATAGCAATCAGCCCCAGCATTTT. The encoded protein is CASSLGVNSNQPQHF. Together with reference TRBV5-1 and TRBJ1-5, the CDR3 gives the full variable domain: KAGVTQTPRYLIKTRGQQVTLSCSPISGHRSVSWYQQTPGQGLQFLFEYFSETQRNKGNFPGRFSGRQFSNSRSEMNVSTLELGDSALYLCASSLGVNSNQPQHFGDGTRLSIL.

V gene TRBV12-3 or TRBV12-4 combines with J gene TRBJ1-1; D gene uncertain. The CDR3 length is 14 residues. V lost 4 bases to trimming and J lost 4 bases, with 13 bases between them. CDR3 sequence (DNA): TGTGCCAGCAGTTCTTCCGTGGTGGCCACTGAAGCTTTCTTT. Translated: CASSSSVVATEAFF.

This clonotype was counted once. The CDR3 region is CASSKEGFGSPYFYEQYF. In nucleotides, the CDR3 is TGTGCCAGCAGCAAAGAGGGGTTTGGCTCACCTTATTTCTACGAGCAGTACTTC. The V and J genes are TRBV21-1 and TRBJ2-7; the table assigns TRBD1, which was not confirmed against the DNA. TRBV21-1 constitutes a pseudogene. This CDR3 is built from 18 residues.

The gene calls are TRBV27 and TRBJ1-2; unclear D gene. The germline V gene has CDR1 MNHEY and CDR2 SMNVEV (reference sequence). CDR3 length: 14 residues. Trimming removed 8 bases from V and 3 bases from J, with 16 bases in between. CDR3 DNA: TGTGCCAGCGGCTACCACCCACGGCACTATGGCTACACCTTC. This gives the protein CASGYHPRHYGYTF.

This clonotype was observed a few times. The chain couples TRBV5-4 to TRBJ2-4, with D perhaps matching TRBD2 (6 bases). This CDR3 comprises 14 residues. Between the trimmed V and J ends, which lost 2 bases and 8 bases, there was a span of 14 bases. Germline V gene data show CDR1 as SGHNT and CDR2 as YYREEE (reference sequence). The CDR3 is CASSFGGQRDIQYF. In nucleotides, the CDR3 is TGTGCCAGCAGCTTCGGGGGTCAACGGGACATTCAGTACTTC.

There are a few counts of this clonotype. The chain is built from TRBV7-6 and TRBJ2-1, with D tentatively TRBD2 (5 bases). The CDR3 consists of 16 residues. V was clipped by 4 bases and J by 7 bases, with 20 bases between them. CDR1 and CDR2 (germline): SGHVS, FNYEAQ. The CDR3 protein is CASSSTRVGSANEQFF. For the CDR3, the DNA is TGTGCCAGCAGCTCGACACGCGTGGGTAGCGCAAATGAGCAGTTCTTC.

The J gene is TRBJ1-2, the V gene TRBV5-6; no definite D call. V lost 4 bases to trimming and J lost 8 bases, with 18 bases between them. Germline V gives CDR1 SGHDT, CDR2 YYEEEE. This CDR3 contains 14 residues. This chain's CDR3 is CASSPRVESRGYTF. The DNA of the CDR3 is TGTGCCAGCAGCCCCCGGGTAGAGTCGAGGGGCTACACCTTC.

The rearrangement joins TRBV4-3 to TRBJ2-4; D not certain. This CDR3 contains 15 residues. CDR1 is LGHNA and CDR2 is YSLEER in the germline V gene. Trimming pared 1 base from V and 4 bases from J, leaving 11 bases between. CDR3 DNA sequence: TGCGCCAGCAGCCAAGTTAGGGCAGAGAAAAACATTCAGTACTTC. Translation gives CASSQVRAEKNIQYF.

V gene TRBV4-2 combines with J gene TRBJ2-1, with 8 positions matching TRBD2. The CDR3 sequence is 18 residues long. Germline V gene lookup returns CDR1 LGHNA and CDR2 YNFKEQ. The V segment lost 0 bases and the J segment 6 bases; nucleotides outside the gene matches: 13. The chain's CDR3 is CASSQEGGVGLAGNEQFF. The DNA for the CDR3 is TGTGCCAGCAGCCAAGAAGGGGGAGTCGGACTAGCTGGCAATGAGCAGTTCTTC.

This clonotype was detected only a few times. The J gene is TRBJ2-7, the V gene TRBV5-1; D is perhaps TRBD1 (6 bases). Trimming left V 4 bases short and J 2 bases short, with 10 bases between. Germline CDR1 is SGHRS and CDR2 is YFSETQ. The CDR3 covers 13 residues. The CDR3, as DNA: TGCGCCAGCAGCATCGGGGACACCTACGAGCAGTACTTC. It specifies CASSIGDTYEQYF.

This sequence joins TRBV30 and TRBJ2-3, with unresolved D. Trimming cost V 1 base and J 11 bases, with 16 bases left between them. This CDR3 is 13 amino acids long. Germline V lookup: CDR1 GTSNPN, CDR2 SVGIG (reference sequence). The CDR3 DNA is TGTGCCTGGAGTGCAACTACTTCAAGAATGCAGTATTTT. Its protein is CAWSATTSRMQYF.

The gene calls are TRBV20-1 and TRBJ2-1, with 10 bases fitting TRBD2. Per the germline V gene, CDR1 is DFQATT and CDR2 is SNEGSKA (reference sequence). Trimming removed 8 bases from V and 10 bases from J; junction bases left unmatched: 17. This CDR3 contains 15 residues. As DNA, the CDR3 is TGCAGTCTAAGTAACGGGGGACTAGCGTTTGGGGAGCAGTTCTTC. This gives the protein CSLSNGGLAFGEQFF.

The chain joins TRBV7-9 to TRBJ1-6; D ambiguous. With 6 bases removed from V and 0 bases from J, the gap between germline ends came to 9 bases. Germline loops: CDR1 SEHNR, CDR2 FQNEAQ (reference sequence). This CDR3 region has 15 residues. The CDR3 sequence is CASRLEGSYNSPLHF. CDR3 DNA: TGTGCCAGCAGACTCGAGGGCTCCTATAATTCACCCCTCCACTTT.

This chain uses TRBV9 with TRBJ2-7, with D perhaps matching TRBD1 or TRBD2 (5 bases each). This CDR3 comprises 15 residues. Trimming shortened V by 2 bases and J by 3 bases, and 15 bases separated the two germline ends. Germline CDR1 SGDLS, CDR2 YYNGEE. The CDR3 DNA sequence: TGTGCCAGCAGCGTCCTCCCGGGGCACCGCTACGAGCAGTACTTC. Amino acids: CASSVLPGHRYEQYF.

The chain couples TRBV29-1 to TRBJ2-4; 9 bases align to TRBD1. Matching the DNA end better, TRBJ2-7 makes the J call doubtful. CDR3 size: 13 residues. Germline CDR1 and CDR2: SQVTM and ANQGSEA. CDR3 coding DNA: TGCAGCGTTGGGTCGACAGGGGGTAGCGAGCAGTACTTC. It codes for CSVGSTGGSEQYF.

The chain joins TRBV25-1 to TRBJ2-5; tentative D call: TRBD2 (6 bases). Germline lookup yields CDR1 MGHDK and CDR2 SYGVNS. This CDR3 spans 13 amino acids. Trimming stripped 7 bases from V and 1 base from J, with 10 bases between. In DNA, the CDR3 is TGTGCCAGCACCGGGACTGTCCAAGAGACCCAGTACTTC. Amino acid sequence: CASTGTVQETQYF.

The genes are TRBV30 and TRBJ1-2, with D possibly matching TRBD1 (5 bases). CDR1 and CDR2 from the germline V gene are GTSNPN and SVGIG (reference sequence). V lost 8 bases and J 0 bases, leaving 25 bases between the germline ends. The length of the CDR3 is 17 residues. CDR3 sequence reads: CAGLEVTPRGTNYGYTF. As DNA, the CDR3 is TGTGCCGGACTGGAGGTGACCCCAAGGGGCACTAACTATGGCTACACCTTC.

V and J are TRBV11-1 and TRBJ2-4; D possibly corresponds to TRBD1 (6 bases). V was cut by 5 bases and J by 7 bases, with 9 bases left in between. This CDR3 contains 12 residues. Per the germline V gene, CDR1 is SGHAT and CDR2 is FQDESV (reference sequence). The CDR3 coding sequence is TGTGCCAGCAGCCAGGGGTGGAACATTCAGTACTTC. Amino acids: CASSQGWNIQYF.

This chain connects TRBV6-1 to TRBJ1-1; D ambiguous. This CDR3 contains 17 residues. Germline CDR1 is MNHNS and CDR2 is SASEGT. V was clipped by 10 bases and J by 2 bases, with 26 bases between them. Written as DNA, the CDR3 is TGTGCCACCTTTCCGTCAGCCTACTACCTCAGAAACACTGAAGCTTTCTTT. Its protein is CATFPSAYYLRNTEAFF.

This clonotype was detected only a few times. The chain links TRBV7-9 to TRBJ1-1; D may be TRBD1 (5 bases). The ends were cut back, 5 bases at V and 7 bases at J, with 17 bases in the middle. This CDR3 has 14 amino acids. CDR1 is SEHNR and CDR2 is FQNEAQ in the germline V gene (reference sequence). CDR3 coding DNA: TGTGCCAGCAGCGCGTCCGGGGGAGAGGGTGAAGCTTTCTTT. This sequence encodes CASSASGGEGEAFF.

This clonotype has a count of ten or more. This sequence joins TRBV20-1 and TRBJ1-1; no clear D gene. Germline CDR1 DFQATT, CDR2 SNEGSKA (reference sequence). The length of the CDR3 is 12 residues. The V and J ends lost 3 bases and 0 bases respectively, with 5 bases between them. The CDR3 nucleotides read TGCAGTGCTAGTGGAGTGAACACTGAAGCTTTCTTT. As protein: CSASGVNTEAFF.

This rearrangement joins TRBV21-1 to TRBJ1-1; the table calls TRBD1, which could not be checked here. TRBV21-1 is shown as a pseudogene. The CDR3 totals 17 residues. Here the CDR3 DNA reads TGTGCCAGCAGCAAAGGTAGGGACAGGGTGGAGGACACTGAAGCTTTCTTT. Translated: CASSKGRDRVEDTEAFF.